These 17 T cell receptor beta chains were sequenced from one sample in a study of OX40 agonist ivuxolimab in advanced cancers. Produced via immunoSEQ multiplex PCR; TCRdb's table is partial and in-frame only. The sample carries roughly 69,000 clones, about 83% recorded once. Source: CD4+ or CD8+ T cells sorted from blood, taken in a trial of the OX40 agonist ivuxolimab. Receptors were obtained from an adult with an advanced solid tumor such as melanoma, head and neck, liver or kidney cancer.

This clone was observed a single time. The J gene is TRBJ2-5, the V gene TRBV5-4; D is uncertain. This CDR3 contains 13 residues. Trimming took 0 bases from V and 7 from J, leaving 10 bases between them. CDR1 SGHNT and CDR2 YYREEE come from the germline V gene (reference sequence). The CDR3 here is CASSLDEMGTQYF. CDR3 nucleotide sequence: TGTGCCAGCAGCTTGGATGAAATGGGGACCCAGTACTTC.

CDR3 coding DNA: TGTGCCAGCAGCTCCAGGGCCGACTCCTACGAGCAGTACTTC. It translates to CASSSRADSYEQYF. This chain joins TRBV7-9 and TRBJ2-7; possibly TRBD1 for D (5 bases). In germline, CDR1 is SEHNR, CDR2 FQNEAQ (reference sequence). The germline V and J ends were trimmed by 4 bases and 0 bases, with 10 bases remaining between them. The CDR3 runs to 14 residues.

The chain is built from TRBV7-8 and TRBJ2-7; maybe TRBD2 (7 bases). The CDR3 totals 15 residues. Deletions cut 4 bases from V and 3 bases from J, with 16 bases between. Germline lookup yields CDR1 SGHVS and CDR2 FQNEAQ. The CDR3 nucleotides are TGTGCCAGCAGCTCGATAGGGGGGGTCCTCTACGAGCAGTACTTC. Translating gives CASSSIGGVLYEQYF. Based on the CDR3 plus reference TRBV7-8 and TRBJ2-7, the full variable domain is GAGVSQSPRYKVAKRGQDVALRCDPISGHVSLFWYQQALGQGPEFLTYFQNEAQLDKSGLPSDRFFAERPEGSVSTLKIQRTQQEDSAVYLCASSSIGGVLYEQYFGPGTRLTVT.

The gene calls are TRBV7-2 and TRBJ1-2; possibly TRBD1 for D (5 bases). The CDR3 is 15 residues long. The V gene lost 1 base and the J gene lost 8 bases, with 17 bases spanning the gap. Looked up from germline, CDR1 is SGHTA and CDR2 is FQGNSA. The CDR3 DNA follows: TGTGCCAGCAGCTTAGTTAGGGTGGGGGAGATCGGCTACACCTTC. Amino acids: CASSLVRVGEIGYTF.

In this sample, this clone turned up once. The CDR3: CASSPGGFSYNEQFF. As DNA, the CDR3 is TGTGCCAGCAGCCCAGGGGGGTTTTCCTACAATGAGCAGTTCTTC. This chain joins TRBV13 and TRBJ2-1; TRBD1 might be the D (7 bases). Germline CDR1 and CDR2: PRHDT and FYEKMQ (reference sequence). Trimming took 5 bases from V and 1 from J, leaving 12 bases between them. There are 15 residues in the CDR3.

The chain employs TRBV5-1 and TRBJ2-3; D is uncertain. The germline V gene has CDR1 SGHRS and CDR2 YFSETQ. The CDR3 has 12 residues. Trimming took off 1 base at V and 2 bases at J, with 2 bases between the two ends. CDR3 region: CASSLFTDTQYF. The DNA of the CDR3 is TGCGCCAGCAGCTTGTTCACAGATACGCAGTATTTT.

This clone has only one observation. The J gene is TRBJ1-1, the V gene TRBV2; D ambiguous. This CDR3 spans 13 amino acids. Germline CDR1 reads SNHLY; CDR2 reads FYNNEI. Trimming cost V 6 bases and J 1 base, with 9 bases left between them. The CDR3 DNA sequence: TGTGCCAGCAGCGCGGATAAGAACACTGAAGCTTTCTTT. The encoded protein is CASSADKNTEAFF.

This clone was seen a handful of times. The V call is TRBV6-1, the J call TRBJ1-5; D is uncertain. CDR1 is MNHNS and CDR2 is SASEGT in the germline V gene. The CDR3 has 16 residues. Trimming took 1 base from V and 0 from J, leaving 10 bases between them. CDR3 region: CASSEVRAVSNQPQHF. CDR3 nucleotides: TGTGCCAGCAGTGAAGTACGGGCAGTTAGCAATCAGCCCCAGCATTTT.

In this sample, this clone turned up a few times. Other DNA sequences from this sample encode an identical CDR3 as well. V and J are TRBV28 and TRBJ1-5, with D perhaps matching TRBD1 (5 bases). CDR1 and CDR2 from the germline V gene are MDHEN and SYDVKM. V dropped 6 bases and J dropped 1 base, with 25 bases sitting between them. The CDR3 spans 19 residues. DNA for the CDR3: TGTGCCAGCAGCTGGGGTTTACGGGGACGGGGTGGGAGCAATCAGCCCCAGCATTTT. Translated: CASSWGLRGRGGSNQPQHF.

This clone was picked up a small number of times. This sequence joins TRBV5-1 and TRBJ2-7, with D perhaps given as TRBD1 or TRBD2 (5 bases each). Per the germline V gene, CDR1 is SGHRS and CDR2 is YFSETQ. The CDR3 sequence is 16 residues long. The germline V and J ends were trimmed by 0 bases and 7 bases, with 20 bases remaining between them. The CDR3, as DNA: TGCGCCAGCAGCTTGGAGTACAGGACTTTCCGTCGGGAGCAGTACTTC. This codes for CASSLEYRTFRREQYF.

The chain has TRBV7-8 and TRBJ2-7, with 10 nucleotides matching TRBD2. V lost 5 bases and J lost 1; bases outside the gene matches: 8. Germline V CDR1 and CDR2: SGHVS, FQNEAQ. The CDR3 extends over 16 amino acids. CDR3 sequence: CASSPILAGSSYEQYF. DNA of the CDR3: TGTGCCAGCAGCCCTATACTAGCGGGGAGTTCCTACGAGCAGTACTTC.

The CDR3 is CASLPMNTGELFF. The CDR3, as DNA: TGTGCCAGCTTGCCTATGAACACCGGGGAGCTGTTTTTT. The chain uses TRBV28 and TRBJ2-2; D uncertain. CDR1 is MDHEN, CDR2 SYDVKM, per germline. This CDR3 has 13 amino acids. With 8 bases removed from V and 1 base from J, the gap between germline ends came to 8 bases.

The rearrangement links TRBV28 to TRBJ2-7, with D unclear. CDR1 and CDR2 from the germline V gene are MDHEN and SYDVKM. Trimming left V 6 bases short and J 0 bases short, with 9 bases between. The CDR3 is 13 residues long. The DNA for the CDR3 is TGTGCCAGCAGCGGACGGAGCTCCTACGAGCAGTACTTC. It translates to CASSGRSSYEQYF.

The V and J genes are TRBV19 and TRBJ2-3, with 10 bases aligning to TRBD2. Trimming at V came to 0 bases and at J to 0 bases, leaving 3 bases not matched to a gene. In germline, CDR1 is LNHDA, CDR2 SQIVND (reference sequence). This CDR3 spans 17 amino acids. CDR3 bases: TGTGCCAGTAGTATAGACATACTAGCGGGAAGCACAGATACGCAGTATTTT. It specifies CASSIDILAGSTDTQYF.

This clone has just one count. The V and J genes are TRBV18 and TRBJ1-4; D is unresolved. Per the germline V gene, CDR1 is KGHSH and CDR2 is LQKENI. The CDR3 has 15 residues. Trimming removed 2 bases at V and 0 bases at J, with 7 bases between. CDR3 DNA sequence: TGTGCCAGCTCACCAGCGACACCAACTAATGAAAAACTGTTTTTT. Residues: CASSPATPTNEKLFF.

The chain couples TRBV28 to TRBJ2-7, with 9 nucleotides matching TRBD1. This CDR3 has 14 residues. CDR1 and CDR2 (germline): MDHEN, SYDVKM. The J segment lost 3 bases and the V segment lost 2 bases, leaving 2 bases of the junction unmatched. The chain's CDR3 is CASSLGTGIYEQYF. CDR3 sequence (DNA): TGTGCCAGCAGTTTAGGGACAGGGATCTACGAGCAGTACTTC.

V and J are TRBV7-2 and TRBJ2-1; TRBD2 matches 12 bases. Trimming took 3 bases from V and 8 from J; bases not matched to a gene: 5. Germline V lookup: CDR1 SGHTA, CDR2 FQGNSA. The CDR3 extends over 15 amino acids. The CDR3 region has the DNA TGTGCCAGCAGCTTCGGACTAGCGGGAACCGATGAGCAGTTCTTC. Its protein is CASSFGLAGTDEQFF.